Each of the 20 T cell receptor beta chains below was sequenced from the same sample in a study of blood T cell repertoires in COVID-19. Generated by immunoSEQ multiplex PCR, the TCRdb table keeps only in-frame clones and is missing some. Of approximately 150,000 clones listed, about four fifths were seen once; the top ten hold approximately 10%. Sequenced material: peripheral blood. Source of these receptors: a man aged 70-80 years with active or convalescent COVID-19.

The genes are TRBV5-8 and TRBJ2-3; D not resolved. Germline V gene data show CDR1 as SGHTS and CDR2 as YDEGEE. V was shortened by 0 bases and J by 1 base, with 6 bases between the two germline ends. The length of the CDR3 is 14 residues. DNA of the CDR3: TGTGCCAGCAGCTTGGCCGCGCGCACAGATACGCAGTATTTT. This gives the protein CASSLAARTDTQYF.

V and J are TRBV19 and TRBJ2-3; tentative D call: TRBD2 (6 bases). Germline V gene lookup returns CDR1 LNHDA and CDR2 SQIVND (reference sequence). V lost 1 base and J 7 bases, leaving 18 bases between the germline ends. CDR3 length equals 16 residues. The CDR3 DNA is TGTGCCAGTAGTATAGCCCCAACCGGTGGAGGGTATACGCAGTATTTT. Amino acid sequence: CASSIAPTGGGYTQYF.

This clone was recorded a few times. V gene TRBV2 combines with J gene TRBJ1-5; possible D gene TRBD1, 5 bases. With 6 bases removed from V and 0 bases from J, the gap between germline ends came to 12 bases. Germline lookup yields CDR1 SNHLY and CDR2 FYNNEI. This CDR3 has 15 residues. The CDR3 nucleotides are TGTGCCAGCAGGCGGGGGGAGTATAGCAATCAGCCCCAGCATTTT. It translates to CASRRGEYSNQPQHF.

V and J are TRBV4-3 and TRBJ1-2; unclear D gene. Germline V gene data show CDR1 as LGHNA and CDR2 as YSLEER. The CDR3 loop spans 17 amino acids. The V end lost 0 bases, the J end lost 7 bases, and 21 bases lay between the germline ends. The CDR3 region has the DNA TGCGCCAGCAGCCAAGATCCGGGTGGCAATCTTCGGGGTGGCTACACCTTC. Protein: CASSQDPGGNLRGGYTF.

The V call is TRBV2, the J call TRBJ1-3; 8 bases match TRBD1. Germline V gene data show CDR1 as SNHLY and CDR2 as FYNNEI. The CDR3 loop spans 16 amino acids. Trimming removed 2 bases from V and 1 base from J; junction bases left unmatched: 4. The CDR3 spells CASSETTGVSGNTIYF. DNA of the CDR3: TGTGCCAGCAGTGAAACGACAGGGGTATCTGGAAACACCATATATTTT.

V and J are TRBV30 and TRBJ1-1, with unresolved D. The length of the CDR3 is 11 residues. Trimming removed 0 bases from V and 6 bases from J, with 5 bases in between. CDR1 and CDR2 (germline): GTSNPN, SVGIG (reference sequence). Here the CDR3 DNA reads TGTGCCTGGAGTGTAACGGCTGAAGCTTTCTTT. As protein: CAWSVTAEAFF.

This chain joins TRBV19 and TRBJ1-5; D gene ambiguous. V was shortened by 5 bases and J by 3 bases, with 14 bases between the two germline ends. The CDR3 has 15 residues. CDR1 LNHDA and CDR2 SQIVND come from the germline V gene (reference sequence). The CDR3 DNA reads TGTGCCAGTAGTGCTAGCCGATCCTTCAATCAGCCCCAGCATTTT. Protein: CASSASRSFNQPQHF.

The rearrangement joins TRBV5-1 to TRBJ2-7, with TRBD1 matching 7 bases. J was trimmed by 12 bases and V by 4 bases; bases with no gene match: 19. The CDR3 runs to 15 residues. CDR1 is SGHRS, CDR2 YFSETQ, per germline. CDR3 amino acids: CASSAGGTDSIRAYF. The CDR3 nucleotides are TGCGCCAGCAGCGCCGGTGGGACAGACTCCATCCGGGCGTACTTC.

The V call is TRBV28, the J call TRBJ2-3; 7 bases map to TRBD1. Germline values: CDR1 MDHEN, CDR2 SYDVKM. The J segment lost 1 base and the V segment lost 8 bases, leaving 3 bases of the junction unmatched. CDR3 size: 13 residues. CDR3 nucleotide sequence: TGTGCCAGCGCAGGGGGAGGCACAGATACGCAGTATTTT. It yields the protein CASAGGGTDTQYF.

There are a few counts of this clone. The chain is built from TRBV12-3 or TRBV12-4 and TRBJ1-2; unclear D gene. The CDR3 extends over 12 amino acids. V was trimmed by 3 bases and J by 2 bases, leaving 4 bases between them. The CDR3 is CASSLSNYGYTF. The CDR3 DNA reads as TGTGCCAGCAGTTTGAGCAACTATGGCTACACCTTC.

The chain links TRBV7-2 to TRBJ2-7; 8 bases line up with TRBD2. Trimming cost V 5 bases and J 6 bases; bases outside gene matches: 9. This CDR3 region has 14 residues. Germline V gene sequence: CDR1 SGHTA, CDR2 FQGNSA. The CDR3 sequence is CASSPRRGGREQYF. The CDR3 nucleotides read TGTGCCAGCAGCCCCCGTCGGGGGGGCCGCGAGCAGTACTTC. The entire variable domain, with the rest obtained from reference TRBV7-2 and TRBJ2-7, is as follows: GAGVSQSPSNKVTEKGKDVELRCDPISGHTALYWYRQSLGQGLEFLIYFQGNSAPDKSGLPSDRFSAERTGGSVSTLTIQRTQQEDSAVYLCASSPRRGGREQYFGPGTRLTVT.

The rearrangement links TRBV6-5 to TRBJ2-7; D may be TRBD1 (6 bases). Germline V gives CDR1 MNHEY, CDR2 SVGAGI. The CDR3 totals 14 residues. The germline V and J ends were trimmed by 7 bases and 3 bases, with 16 bases remaining between them. DNA for the CDR3: TGTGCCAGCAATACAGGGACATCGGACTACGAGCAGTACTTC. This translates into CASNTGTSDYEQYF.

The chain joins TRBV2 to TRBJ2-7; 10 bases fit TRBD1. The junction had 6 bases not matched to a gene; V was cut back by 7 bases and J by 6 bases. Per germline, CDR1 SNHLY and CDR2 FYNNEI. The CDR3 has 13 amino acids. The CDR3 is CASTGTGAVEQYF. The CDR3 region has the DNA TGTGCCAGCACAGGGACAGGGGCGGTCGAGCAGTACTTC.

The chain has TRBV6-5 and TRBJ2-7; maybe TRBD1 (6 bases). The V end lost 2 bases, the J end lost 0 bases, and 8 bases lay between the germline ends. The CDR3 consists of 14 residues. Germline values: CDR1 MNHEY, CDR2 SVGAGI. Here the CDR3 DNA reads TGTGCCAGCAGTTACACAGGGTACTCCTACGAGCAGTACTTC. Protein product: CASSYTGYSYEQYF.

This clone showed up just once. The chain is built from TRBV9 and TRBJ2-5, with TRBD1 matching over 8 bases. Per germline, CDR1 SGDLS and CDR2 YYNGEE. The CDR3 extends over 14 amino acids. The V and J ends lost 1 base and 5 bases, in that order; junction bases with no gene match: 4. The CDR3 sequence is CASSVRTGRETQYF. CDR3 DNA sequence: TGTGCCAGCAGCGTAAGGACAGGGCGGGAGACCCAGTACTTC. The variable domain in full, completed from reference TRBV9 and TRBJ2-5, reads DSGVTQTPKHLITATGQRVTLRCSPRSGDLSVYWYQQSLDQGLQFLIQYYNGEERAKGNILERFSAQQFPDLHSELNLSSLELGDSALYFCASSVRTGRETQYFGPGTRLLVL.

The CDR3 loop reads CAWETRTGWDTEAFF. DNA of the CDR3: TGTGCCTGGGAAACCCGGACAGGGTGGGACACTGAAGCTTTCTTT. The gene calls are TRBV30 and TRBJ1-1; 8 nucleotides agree with TRBD1. The germline gives CDR1 GTSNPN, CDR2 SVGIG (reference sequence). This CDR3 comprises 15 residues. The junction had 11 bases not matched to a gene; V was cut back by 5 bases and J by 3 bases.

This clone was observed once. The V call is TRBV19, the J call TRBJ1-1; tentatively, D is TRBD1 (6 bases). V was trimmed by 8 bases and J by 4 bases, leaving 20 bases between them. The germline V gene encodes CDR1 LNHDA and CDR2 SQIVND (reference sequence). This CDR3 is 15 amino acids long. CDR3 in amino acids: CASSTTGLGLTEAFF. In nucleotides, the CDR3 is TGTGCCAGTTCCACTACAGGGCTGGGGCTCACTGAAGCTTTCTTT.

This chain links TRBV5-4 with TRBJ1-2; possible D gene TRBD1, 5 bases. Germline CDR1 SGHNT, CDR2 YYREEE (reference sequence). The germline V and J ends were trimmed by 6 bases and 2 bases, with 17 bases remaining between them. The CDR3 contains 15 residues. The CDR3 loop reads CASTPQVGANYGYTF. The CDR3 region has the DNA TGTGCCAGCACCCCGCAGGTTGGGGCAAACTATGGCTACACCTTC. Full variable domain (missing parts from reference TRBV5-4 and TRBJ1-2): ETGVTQSPTHLIKTRGQQVTLRCSSQSGHNTVSWYQQALGQGPQFIFQYYREEENGRGNFPPRFSGLQFPNYSSELNVNALELDDSALYLCASTPQVGANYGYTFGSGTRLTVV.

This chain joins TRBV11-2 and TRBJ1-5; TRBD1 might be the D (6 bases). This CDR3 region has 14 residues. The V gene's germline CDR1 is SGHAT and CDR2 FQNNGV. V lost 5 bases to trimming and J lost 7 bases, with 15 bases between them. The CDR3 DNA follows: TGTGCCAGCAGCCCTAACAGGGTCGGGCAGCCCCAGCATTTT. Translating it yields CASSPNRVGQPQHF. Looking up the rest from reference TRBV11-2 and TRBJ1-5 gives the full variable domain: EAGVAQSPRYKIIEKRQSVAFWCNPISGHATLYWYQQILGQGPKLLIQFQNNGVVDDSQLPKDRFSAERLKGVDSTLKIQPAKLEDSAVYLCASSPNRVGQPQHFGDGTRLSIL.

The chain uses TRBV7-9 and TRBJ2-5, with D perhaps matching TRBD1 (8 bases). This CDR3 comprises 15 residues. In germline, CDR1 is SEHNR, CDR2 FQNEAQ (reference sequence). The V end was cut by 6 bases, the J end by 3 bases, with 17 bases between. The DNA for the CDR3 is TGTGCCAGCAGTCCTATACAGGGGGGGAAAGAGACCCAGTACTTC. Translating gives CASSPIQGGKETQYF. Using reference TRBV7-9 and TRBJ2-5 for the parts outside the CDR3, the full variable domain is DTGVSQNPRHKITKRGQNVTFRCDPISEHNRLYWYRQTLGQGPEFLTYFQNEAQLEKSRLLSDRFSAERPKGSFSTLEIQRTEQGDSAMYLCASSPIQGGKETQYFGPGTRLLVL.